This entry is about one T cell receptor (beta chain). This clonotype was seen many times. The antigen it recognizes is unknown. There are no base qualities to consult, and no much larger clone falls within one base. The data are from a study of T cells in Graves' hyperthyroidism and ophthalmopathy (dated 2019 in TCRdb). At the level of the whole study: Peripheral blood samples were taken at initial diagnosis, before any treatment was given. The roughly 91 discovery patients were randomly divided into training and test sets at a 7:3 ratio. The paper reports TCR Vbeta CDR3 sequencing of approximately 140 peripheral blood samples: around 41 ophthalmopathy, fewer than 85 hyperthyroidism and 17 progressor patients. The study also compared thyroid tissue and blood T-cell repertoires from more than five Graves' hyperthyroidism patients. Whether ophthalmopathy could be predicted prospectively was tested in an independent validation cohort made up of roughly 19 hyperthyroidism patients plus 17 patients who later progressed to ophthalmopathy. To identify distinguishing TCR V-J signatures, a discovery cohort of around 100 patients was used, comprising some 45 with Graves' ophthalmopathy and under 60 with stable Graves' hyperthyroidism. Once sampling was done, hyperthyroidism patients were given methimazole at a starting dose of 30 mg daily, whereas ophthalmopathy patients were given high-dose intravenous methylprednisolone. General conclusions and limits of the study: Blood samples also contained most of the expanded thyroid clonotypes (frequency above 0.001), which suggests that blood repertoires may reflect thyroid immune responses. In validation, the model predicted progression to ophthalmopathy with over 65% sensitivity and around 72% specificity, a median of about 6.7 months before onset. A 13 V-J signature model separated ophthalmopathy from stable hyperthyroidism, with roughly 88% sensitivity and 81.08% specificity in cross-validation and 80%/75% in testing. No statistical method was used to fix the sample size in advance, and group allocation was not hidden from the investigators.

The TCR beta CDR3 regions were amplified from RNA transcripts. A first-round RT-PCR of the TCR CDR3 used the HTBI primer set with the Qiagen OneStep RT-PCR kit. Libraries were constructed in a second round of multiplex PCR, after which size selection and purification were carried out. Paired-end sequencing of the libraries was performed with 100 bp reads on an Illumina HiSeq2000. As for the original processing: SOAPnuke was used to process the raw data, throwing out any read that contained adapters or uncalled bases, had a mean Phred below 15, or lacked an exact constant-primer or identifier match. COPE v1.2.5 was used to merge high-quality paired reads, and clonotypes were defined as unique nucleotide sequences. MiTCR v1.1 was used to align the clonotypes against IMGT TRBV, TRBD and TRBJ reference segments. The analysis was restricted to V-J combinations with a frequency above 0.0001, which together covered 99% to 99.2% of the repertoires. The TCS score was defined as F50 (clonal expansion) divided by E x V (chaos), with BLOSUM62-based TCRdist calculated between CDR3 peptides within each V-J. Welch's t-statistics and random forest reduced around 510 V-J features to about 13, which were used in a naive Bayes classifier (R e1071). The public reads were reanalyzed by TCRdb: fastp trimming at Q25, MiXCR alignment, in-frame beta chains only. Each entry is one CDR3 protein sequence, shown with its most common DNA and genes. For this entry, the V and J calls and clone size follow TCRdb and not the study's own pipeline. Counted in this sample were some 300,000 distinct CDR3 sequences; around a fifth of them appeared once. The ten biggest clones cover roughly 40% of the sample.

After removal of 0 bases from V and 6 bases from J, the junction retains 3 bases not matched to a gene. CDR1 and CDR2, looked up from the germline V gene, are SGHNT and YENEEA. Including cysteine and phenylalanine, the CDR3 has 16 amino acids. The CDR3 DNA has 48 bases and is translated from base 1. In the ophthalmopathy patients, disease was moderately to severely active, with a Clinical Activity Score of 3 or more, a NOSPECS grade of 4 or more, and a duration of less than 3 months. Patients with uncontrolled infections, other autoimmune diseases, pregnancy or lactation were excluded. Diagnoses relied on clinical symptoms, serum thyroxine and TRAb, thyroid ultrasound and orbital computed tomography. PBMCs were isolated from approximately 10 ml of fresh peripheral blood by Ficoll-Paque density gradient centrifugation. Trizol reagent was used to extract total RNA, and RNA quality was then checked on an Agilent 2100 Bioanalyzer.

The TCR originated in a man aged 50 to 59 with Graves' ophthalmopathy. This chain joins TRBV11-3 to TRBJ2-1; the junction holds 12 bases that match TRBD2. Sequencing input: blood. The CDR3 amino acid sequence is: CASSLDLAGGPNEQFF. The DNA sequence is TGTGCCAGCAGCTTAGATCTAGCGGGAGGGCCCAATGAGCAGTTCTTC.